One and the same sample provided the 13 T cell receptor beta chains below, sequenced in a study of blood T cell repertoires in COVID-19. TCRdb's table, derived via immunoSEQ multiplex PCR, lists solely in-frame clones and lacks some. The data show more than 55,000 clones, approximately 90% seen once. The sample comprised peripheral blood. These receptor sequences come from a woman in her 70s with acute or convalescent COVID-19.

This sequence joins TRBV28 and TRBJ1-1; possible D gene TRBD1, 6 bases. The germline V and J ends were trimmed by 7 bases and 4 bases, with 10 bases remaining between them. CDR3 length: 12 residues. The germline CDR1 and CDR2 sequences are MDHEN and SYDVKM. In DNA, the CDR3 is TGTGCCAGCAACGGGGGGCGCACTGAAGCTTTCTTT. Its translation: CASNGGRTEAFF. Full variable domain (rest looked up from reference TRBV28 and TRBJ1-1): DVKVTQSSRYLVKRTGEKVFLECVQDMDHENMFWYRQDPGLGLRLIYFSYDVKMKEKGDIPEGYSVSREKKERFSLILESASTNQTSMYLCASNGGRTEAFFGQGTRLTVV.

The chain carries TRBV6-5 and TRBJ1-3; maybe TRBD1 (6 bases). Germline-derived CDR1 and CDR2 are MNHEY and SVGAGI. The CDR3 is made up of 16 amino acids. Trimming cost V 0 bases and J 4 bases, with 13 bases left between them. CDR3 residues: CASSYSAGAGGNTIYF. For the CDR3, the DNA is TGTGCCAGCAGTTACTCGGCGGGGGCAGGAGGAAACACCATATATTTT.

In nucleotides, the CDR3 is TGTGCCAGCAGTGATATAGGGGACTGGGGGGAGACCCAGTACTTC. This codes for CASSDIGDWGETQYF. The chain has TRBV6-4 and TRBJ2-5; TRBD2 might be the D (6 bases). CDR3 size: 15 residues. The V end lost 3 bases, the J end lost 5 bases, and 16 bases lay between the germline ends. Germline-derived CDR1 and CDR2 are MRHNA and SNTAGT.

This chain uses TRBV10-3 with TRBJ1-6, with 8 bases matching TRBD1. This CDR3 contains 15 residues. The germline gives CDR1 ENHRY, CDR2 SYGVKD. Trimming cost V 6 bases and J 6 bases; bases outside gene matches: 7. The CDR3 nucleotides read TGTGCCATCAGCCAAGACAGGGGTGGTAATTCACCCCTCCACTTT. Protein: CAISQDRGGNSPLHF.

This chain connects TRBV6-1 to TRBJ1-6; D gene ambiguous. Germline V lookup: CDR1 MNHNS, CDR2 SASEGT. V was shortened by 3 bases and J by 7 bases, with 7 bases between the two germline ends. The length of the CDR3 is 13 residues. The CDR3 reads CASSDAGNSPLHF. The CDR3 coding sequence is TGTGCCAGCAGTGACGCGGGGAATTCACCCCTCCACTTT.

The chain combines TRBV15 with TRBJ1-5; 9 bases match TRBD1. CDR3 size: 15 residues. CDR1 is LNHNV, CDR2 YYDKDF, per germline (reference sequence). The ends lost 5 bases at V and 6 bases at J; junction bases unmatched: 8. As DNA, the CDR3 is TGTGCCACCAGCGAGAGGACAGGGGTGAGTCAGCCCCAGCATTTT. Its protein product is CATSERTGVSQPQHF.

Here the CDR3 reads CASSLPGQGVSPNYGYTF. CDR3 sequence (DNA): TGTGCCAGCAGTTTACCCGGACAGGGCGTATCACCTAACTATGGCTACACCTTC. The chain joins TRBV28 to TRBJ1-2, with TRBD1 identical over 8 bases. CDR3 size: 18 residues. Unmatched junction bases numbered 11, after V lost 2 bases and J lost 0 bases. Germline CDR1 and CDR2: MDHEN and SYDVKM.

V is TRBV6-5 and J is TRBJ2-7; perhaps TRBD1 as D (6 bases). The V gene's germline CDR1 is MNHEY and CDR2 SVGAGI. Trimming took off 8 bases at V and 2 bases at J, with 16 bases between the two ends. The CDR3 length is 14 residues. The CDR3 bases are TGTGCCAGCGGACAGAGCAGCTTAACCTACGAGCAGTACTTC. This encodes CASGQSSLTYEQYF.

The CDR3 bases are TGTGCCAGTAACGCTCGGATGGGCAGGGAAAAAGGCCATGAGCAGTTCTTC. It is translated as CASNARMGREKGHEQFF. The chain employs TRBV19 and TRBJ2-1, with D possibly matching TRBD1 (5 bases). CDR1 is LNHDA and CDR2 is SQIVND in the germline V gene (reference sequence). This CDR3 region has 17 residues. Trimming took 7 bases from V and 8 from J, leaving 27 bases between them. Variable domain in full (rest from reference TRBV19 and TRBJ2-1): DGGITQSPKYLFRKEGQNVTLSCEQNLNHDAMYWYRQDPGQGLRLIYYSQIVNDFQKGDIAEGYSVSREKKESFPLTVTSAQKNPTAFYLCASNARMGREKGHEQFFGPGTRLTVL.

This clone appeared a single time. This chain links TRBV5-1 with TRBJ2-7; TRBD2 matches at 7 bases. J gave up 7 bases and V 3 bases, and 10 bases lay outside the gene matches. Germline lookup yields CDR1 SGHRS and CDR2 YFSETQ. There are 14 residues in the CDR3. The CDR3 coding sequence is TGCGCCAGCAGCTGGGAGGGGAGTATCGTTGAGCAGTACTTC. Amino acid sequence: CASSWEGSIVEQYF. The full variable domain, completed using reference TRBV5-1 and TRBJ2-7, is KAGVTQTPRYLIKTRGQQVTLSCSPISGHRSVSWYQQTPGQGLQFLFEYFSETQRNKGNFPGRFSGRQFSNSRSEMNVSTLELGDSALYLCASSWEGSIVEQYFGPGTRLTVT.

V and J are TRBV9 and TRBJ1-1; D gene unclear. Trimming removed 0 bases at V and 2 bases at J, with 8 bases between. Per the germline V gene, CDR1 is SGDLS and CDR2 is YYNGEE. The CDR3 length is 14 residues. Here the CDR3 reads CASSVAGFNTEAFF. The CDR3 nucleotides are TGTGCCAGCAGCGTAGCGGGATTCAACACTGAAGCTTTCTTT.

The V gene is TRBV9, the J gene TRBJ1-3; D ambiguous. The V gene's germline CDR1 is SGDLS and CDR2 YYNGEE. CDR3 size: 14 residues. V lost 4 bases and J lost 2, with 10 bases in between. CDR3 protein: CASSQRSPGNTIYF. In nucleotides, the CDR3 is TGTGCCAGCAGCCAACGAAGCCCTGGAAACACCATATATTTT.

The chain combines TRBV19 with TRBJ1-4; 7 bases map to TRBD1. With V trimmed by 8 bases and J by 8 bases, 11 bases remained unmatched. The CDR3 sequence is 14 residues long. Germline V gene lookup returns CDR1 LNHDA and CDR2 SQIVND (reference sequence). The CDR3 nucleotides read TGTGCCAGTTCACCCCCAGGGGGGAGAGAAAAACTGTTTTTT. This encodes CASSPPGGREKLFF.